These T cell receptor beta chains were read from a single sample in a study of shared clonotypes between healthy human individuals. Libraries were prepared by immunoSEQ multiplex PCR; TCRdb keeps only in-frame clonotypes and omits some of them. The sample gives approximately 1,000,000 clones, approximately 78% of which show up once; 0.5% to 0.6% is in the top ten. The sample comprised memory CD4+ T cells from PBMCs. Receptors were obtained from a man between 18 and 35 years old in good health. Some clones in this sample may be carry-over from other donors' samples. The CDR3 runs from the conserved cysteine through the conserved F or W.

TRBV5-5 CASRPFTGTASYEQYF
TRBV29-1 CSAMGQTNYGYTF
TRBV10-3 CAIRRTTGRGTDTQYF
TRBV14 CASSPPWLALLIPPFGGELFF
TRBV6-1 CASSYEQYF
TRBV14 CASSQDRGTSGANVLTF
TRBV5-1 CASSLGVDTYEQYF
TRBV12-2 CASRSRLAGGWVAQYF
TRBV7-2 CASRPGGVDYGYTF
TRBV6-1 CASSDAHVGTETQYF
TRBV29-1 CSVQGFPEQYF
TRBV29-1 CSVGQGIQETQYF
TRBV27 CASSQRREQETQYF
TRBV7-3 CASSFGPEGDEQYF
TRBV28 CASRDRGFGYTF
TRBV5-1 CASSLERDTDTQYF
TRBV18 CASSANQETQYF
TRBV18 CASSPYQETQYF
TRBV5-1 CASSLGAGGVQNEQFF
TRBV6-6 CASSRDVQETQYF
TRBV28 CASSVAGGKNIQYF
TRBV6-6 CASSGGLWDTQYF
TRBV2 CASSGLAGFHEQFF
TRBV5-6 CASSSGQRNQPQHF
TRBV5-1 CASRLTGVIYGYTF
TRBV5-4 CASSLAVGNTEAFF